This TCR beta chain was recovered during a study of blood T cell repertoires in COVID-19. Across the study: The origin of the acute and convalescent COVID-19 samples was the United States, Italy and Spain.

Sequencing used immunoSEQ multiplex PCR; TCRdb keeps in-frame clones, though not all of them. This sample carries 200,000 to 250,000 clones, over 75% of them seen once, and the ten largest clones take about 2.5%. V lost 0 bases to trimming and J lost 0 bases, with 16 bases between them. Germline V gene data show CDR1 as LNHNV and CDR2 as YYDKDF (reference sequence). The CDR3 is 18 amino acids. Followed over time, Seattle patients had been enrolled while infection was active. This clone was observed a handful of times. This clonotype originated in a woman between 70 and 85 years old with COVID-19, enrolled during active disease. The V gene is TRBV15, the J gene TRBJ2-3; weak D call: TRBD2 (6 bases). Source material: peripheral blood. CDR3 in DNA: TGTGCCACCAGCAGAGATCCCGGGGGACGCACTAGCACAGATACGCAGTATTTT. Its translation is CATSRDPGGRTSTDTQYF.